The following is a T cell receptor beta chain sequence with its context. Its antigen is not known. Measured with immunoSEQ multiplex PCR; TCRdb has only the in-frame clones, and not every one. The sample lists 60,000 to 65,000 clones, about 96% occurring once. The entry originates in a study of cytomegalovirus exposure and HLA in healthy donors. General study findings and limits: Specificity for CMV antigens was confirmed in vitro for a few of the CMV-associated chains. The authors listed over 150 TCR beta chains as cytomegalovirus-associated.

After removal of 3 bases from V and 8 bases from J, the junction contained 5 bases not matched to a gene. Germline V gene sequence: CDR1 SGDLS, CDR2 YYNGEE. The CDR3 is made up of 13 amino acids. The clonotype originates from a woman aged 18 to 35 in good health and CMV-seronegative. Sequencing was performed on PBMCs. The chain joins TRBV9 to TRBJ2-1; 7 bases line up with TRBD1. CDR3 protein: CASSAHRGDEQFF. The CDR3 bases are TGTGCCAGCAGCGCTCACAGGGGTGATGAGCAGTTCTTC.